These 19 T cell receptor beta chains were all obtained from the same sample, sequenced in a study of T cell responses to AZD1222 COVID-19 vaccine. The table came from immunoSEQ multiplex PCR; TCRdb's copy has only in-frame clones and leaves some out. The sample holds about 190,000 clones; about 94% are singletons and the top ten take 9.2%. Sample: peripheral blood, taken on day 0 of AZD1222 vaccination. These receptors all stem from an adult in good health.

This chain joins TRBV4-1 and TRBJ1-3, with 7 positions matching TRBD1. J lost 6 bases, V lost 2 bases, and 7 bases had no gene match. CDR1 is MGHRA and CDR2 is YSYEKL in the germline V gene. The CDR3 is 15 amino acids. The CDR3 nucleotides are TGCGCCAGCAGCCAATCGGGGGACAGCCTAAACACCATATATTTT. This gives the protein CASSQSGDSLNTIYF.

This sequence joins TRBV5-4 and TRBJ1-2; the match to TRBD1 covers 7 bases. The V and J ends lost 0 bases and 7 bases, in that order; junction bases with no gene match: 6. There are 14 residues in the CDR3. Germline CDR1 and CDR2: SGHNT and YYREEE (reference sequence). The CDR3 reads CASSLEGGRSGYTF. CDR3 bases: TGTGCCAGCAGCTTGGAAGGGGGCCGTAGTGGCTACACCTTC.

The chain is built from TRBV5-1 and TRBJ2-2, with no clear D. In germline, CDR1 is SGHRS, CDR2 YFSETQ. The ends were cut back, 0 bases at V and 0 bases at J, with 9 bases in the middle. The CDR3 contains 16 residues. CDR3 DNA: TGCGCCAGCAGCTTGGGGACCGCCGCGAACACCGGGGAGCTGTTTTTT. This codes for CASSLGTAANTGELFF.

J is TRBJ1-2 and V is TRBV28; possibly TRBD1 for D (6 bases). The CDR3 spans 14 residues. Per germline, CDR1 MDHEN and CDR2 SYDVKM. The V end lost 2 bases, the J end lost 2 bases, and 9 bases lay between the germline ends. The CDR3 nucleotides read TGTGCCAGCAGTTTAATAAGGGGGAACTATGGCTACACCTTC. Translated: CASSLIRGNYGYTF.

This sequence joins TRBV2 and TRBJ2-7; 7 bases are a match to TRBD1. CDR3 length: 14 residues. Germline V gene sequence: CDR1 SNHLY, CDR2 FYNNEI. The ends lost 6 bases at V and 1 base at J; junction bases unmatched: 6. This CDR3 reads CASRGSGQSYEQYF. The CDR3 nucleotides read TGTGCCAGCAGGGGATCGGGACAGTCCTACGAGCAGTACTTC.

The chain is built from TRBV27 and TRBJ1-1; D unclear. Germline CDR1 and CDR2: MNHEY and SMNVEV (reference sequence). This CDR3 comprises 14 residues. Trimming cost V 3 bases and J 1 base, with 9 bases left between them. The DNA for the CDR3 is TGTGCCAGCAGTTTGGAGGCGTGGAACACTGAAGCTTTCTTT. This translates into CASSLEAWNTEAFF.

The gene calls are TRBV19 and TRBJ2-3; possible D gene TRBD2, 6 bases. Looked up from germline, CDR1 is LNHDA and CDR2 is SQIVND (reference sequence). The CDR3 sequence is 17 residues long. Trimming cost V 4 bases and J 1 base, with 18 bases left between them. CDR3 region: CASSTPVGGAGTDTQYF. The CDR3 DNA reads TGTGCCAGTAGTACCCCGGTCGGGGGAGCGGGCACAGATACGCAGTATTTT.

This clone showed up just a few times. The chain's CDR3 is CASSESGRNQPQHF. DNA for the CDR3: TGTGCCAGCAGTGAATCGGGGCGCAATCAGCCCCAGCATTTT. This chain joins TRBV2 and TRBJ1-5, with D possibly matching TRBD1 (5 bases). Between the trimmed V and J ends, which lost 2 bases and 2 bases, there was a span of 7 bases. There are 14 residues in the CDR3. Germline V gene data show CDR1 as SNHLY and CDR2 as FYNNEI.

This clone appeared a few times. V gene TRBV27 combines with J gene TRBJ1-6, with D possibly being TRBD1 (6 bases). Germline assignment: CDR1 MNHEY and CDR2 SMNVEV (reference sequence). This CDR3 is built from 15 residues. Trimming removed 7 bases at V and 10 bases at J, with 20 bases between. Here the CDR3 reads CASTSQTGRGSPLHF. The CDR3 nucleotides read TGTGCCAGCACTTCACAGACAGGTCGGGGGTCACCCCTCCACTTT.

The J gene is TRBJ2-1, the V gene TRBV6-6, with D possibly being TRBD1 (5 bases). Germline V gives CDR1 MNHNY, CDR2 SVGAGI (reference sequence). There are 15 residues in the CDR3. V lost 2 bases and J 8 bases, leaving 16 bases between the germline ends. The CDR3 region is CASSYRQFPPDEQFF. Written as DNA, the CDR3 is TGTGCCAGCAGTTACCGACAGTTCCCACCGGATGAGCAGTTCTTC.

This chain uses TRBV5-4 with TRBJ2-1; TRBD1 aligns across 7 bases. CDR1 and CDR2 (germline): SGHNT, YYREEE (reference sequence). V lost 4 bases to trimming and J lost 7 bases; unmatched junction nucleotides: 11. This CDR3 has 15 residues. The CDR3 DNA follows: TGTGCCAGCAGCACACAGACAGGGTTGGGGAATGAGCAGTTCTTC. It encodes CASSTQTGLGNEQFF. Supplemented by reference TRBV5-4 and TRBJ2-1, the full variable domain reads ETGVTQSPTHLIKTRGQQVTLRCSSQSGHNTVSWYQQALGQGPQFIFQYYREEENGRGNFPPRFSGLQFPNYSSELNVNALELDDSALYLCASSTQTGLGNEQFFGPGTRLTVL.

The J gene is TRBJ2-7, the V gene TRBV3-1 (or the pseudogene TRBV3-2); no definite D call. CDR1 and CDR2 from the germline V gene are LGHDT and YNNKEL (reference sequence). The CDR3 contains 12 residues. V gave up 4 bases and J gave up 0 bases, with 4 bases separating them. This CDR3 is CASSPSSYEQYF. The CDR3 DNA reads TGTGCCAGCAGCCCCTCCTCCTACGAGCAGTACTTC.

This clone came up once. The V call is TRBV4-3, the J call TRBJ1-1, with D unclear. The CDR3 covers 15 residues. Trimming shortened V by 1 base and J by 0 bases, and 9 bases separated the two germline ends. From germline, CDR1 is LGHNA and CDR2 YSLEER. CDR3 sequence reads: CASSQGPGMNTEAFF. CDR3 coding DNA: TGCGCCAGCAGCCAAGGTCCGGGGATGAACACTGAAGCTTTCTTT.

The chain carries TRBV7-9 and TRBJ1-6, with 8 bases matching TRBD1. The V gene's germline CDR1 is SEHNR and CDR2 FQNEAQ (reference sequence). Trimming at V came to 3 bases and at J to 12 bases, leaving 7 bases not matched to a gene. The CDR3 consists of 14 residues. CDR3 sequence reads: CASSFSDRGRPLHF. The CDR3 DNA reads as TGTGCCAGCAGCTTCTCTGACAGGGGTCGACCCCTCCACTTT.

The CDR3 coding sequence is TGTGCCAGCAGCAGCCGGGACAGGGGGCGGAGTGAAGCTTTCTTT. Translating gives CASSSRDRGRSEAFF. The V call is TRBV6-5, the J call TRBJ1-1; TRBD1 aligns across 12 bases. Germline CDR1 MNHEY, CDR2 SVGAGI. The CDR3 length is 15 residues. Trimming at V came to 6 bases and at J to 7 bases, leaving 9 bases not matched to a gene.

CDR3 loop: CASSHSPGQGALGQPQHF. The CDR3 bases are TGCGCCAGCAGCCATTCCCCCGGACAGGGGGCGTTGGGACAGCCCCAGCATTTT. The V call is TRBV4-1, the J call TRBJ1-5, with 11 bases identical to TRBD1. The V gene's germline CDR1 is MGHRA and CDR2 YSYEKL. This CDR3 is built from 18 residues. J lost 7 bases, V lost 3 bases, and 14 bases had no gene match.

This CDR3 reads CASSPGQGAIYSNQPQHF. CDR3 bases: TGTGCCAGCAGTCCGGGACAGGGGGCGATCTACAGCAATCAGCCCCAGCATTTT. J is TRBJ1-5 and V is TRBV28; TRBD1 aligns across 12 bases. The ends lost 5 bases at V and 1 base at J; junction bases unmatched: 9. Germline V gene lookup returns CDR1 MDHEN and CDR2 SYDVKM. This CDR3 region has 18 residues.

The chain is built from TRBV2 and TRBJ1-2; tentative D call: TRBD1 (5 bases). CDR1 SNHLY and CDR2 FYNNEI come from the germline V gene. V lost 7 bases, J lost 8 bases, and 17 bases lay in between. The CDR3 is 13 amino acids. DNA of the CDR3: TGTGCCAGCATTGAGGGGCAAGTGAGGGGCTACACCTTC. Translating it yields CASIEGQVRGYTF.

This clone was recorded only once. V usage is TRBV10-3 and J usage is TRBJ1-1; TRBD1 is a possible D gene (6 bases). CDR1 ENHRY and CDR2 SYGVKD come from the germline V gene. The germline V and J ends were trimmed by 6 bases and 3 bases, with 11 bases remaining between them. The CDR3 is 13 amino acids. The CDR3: CAISLGGYTEAFF. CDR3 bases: TGTGCCATCAGCCTAGGGGGTTACACTGAAGCTTTCTTT.